The 19 T cell receptor beta chains given below trace back to one sample, sequenced in a study of blood T cell repertoires in COVID-19. Measured with immunoSEQ multiplex PCR; TCRdb has only the in-frame clones, and not every one. The sample contains about 39,000 clones, less than 85% of which appear only once. Sequenced sample: peripheral blood. The receptors were sampled from a man aged 65-85 years with acute or convalescent COVID-19.

This clone was seen more than once but under ten times. The V call is TRBV27, the J call TRBJ1-6, with D uncertain. Trimming pared 2 bases from V and 4 bases from J, leaving 9 bases between. This CDR3 is 15 amino acids long. The germline gives CDR1 MNHEY, CDR2 SMNVEV (reference sequence). The CDR3 loop reads CASSLQARYNSPLHF. The CDR3 DNA reads as TGTGCCAGCAGTTTACAGGCTCGTTATAATTCACCCCTCCACTTT.

The rearrangement joins TRBV7-2 to TRBJ2-3; D call uncertain. The CDR3 is 13 residues long. Germline loops: CDR1 SGHTA, CDR2 FQGNSA. V lost 6 bases and J lost 2, with 9 bases in between. The CDR3 nucleotides read TGTGCCAGCAGTAAAGCGCCCACAGATACGCAGTATTTT. It yields the protein CASSKAPTDTQYF.

The V call is TRBV19, the J call TRBJ2-2, with 9 bases fitting TRBD1. Germline CDR1 and CDR2: LNHDA and SQIVND (reference sequence). V lost 10 bases and J lost 6; bases outside the gene matches: 6. This CDR3 is built from 13 residues. The CDR3: CAIMDRGAGELFF. CDR3 nucleotide sequence: TGTGCCATCATGGACAGGGGAGCCGGGGAGCTGTTTTTT.

The V and J genes are TRBV6-6 and TRBJ2-7; 12 bases are shared with TRBD1. CDR1 is MNHNY, CDR2 SVGAGI, per germline (reference sequence). CDR3 length: 15 residues. The trim removed 10 bases at V and 6 bases at J, leaving 13 bases unmatched. The chain's CDR3 is CATSQRGQGATEQYF. The CDR3 coding sequence is TGTGCCACCTCTCAACGGGGACAGGGGGCAACCGAGCAGTACTTC.

The V call is TRBV5-1, the J call TRBJ1-1, with TRBD1 as a possible D gene (6 bases). Germline CDR1 and CDR2: SGHRS and YFSETQ. The V and J ends lost 2 bases and 3 bases respectively, with 11 bases between them. The CDR3 is made up of 14 amino acids. CDR3 region: CASSFAGADTEAFF. The DNA for the CDR3 is TGCGCCAGCAGCTTTGCGGGGGCTGACACTGAAGCTTTCTTT.

The chain recombines TRBV18 with TRBJ1-6, with D possibly being TRBD1 (6 bases). Germline-derived CDR1 and CDR2 are KGHSH and LQKENI. The CDR3 runs to 15 residues. Trimming took 5 bases from V and 7 from J, leaving 15 bases between them. The CDR3, as DNA: TGTGCCAGCTCAGAAATGACAGGACGGAATTCACCCCTCCACTTT. As protein: CASSEMTGRNSPLHF.

The chain uses TRBV6-5 and TRBJ1-5; D ambiguous. Trimming took off 11 bases at V and 2 bases at J, with 7 bases between the two ends. This CDR3 is 11 amino acids long. Germline CDR1 MNHEY, CDR2 SVGAGI. CDR3 DNA: TGTGCCGCGGGAGGCAATCAGCCCCAGCATTTT. Its protein product is CAAGGNQPQHF.

This clone was found a few times. J is TRBJ2-3 and V is TRBV4-1, with 7 bases aligning to TRBD2. CDR3 length equals 15 residues. J was trimmed by 2 bases and V by 4 bases; bases with no gene match: 6. From germline, CDR1 is MGHRA and CDR2 YSYEKL. Here the CDR3 reads CASSLLAEPTDTQYF. As DNA, the CDR3 is TGCGCCAGCAGCCTGCTAGCGGAGCCCACAGATACGCAGTATTTT.

This clone was detected only once. The chain combines TRBV14 with TRBJ2-2; 12 bases agree with TRBD2. The CDR3 is made up of 17 amino acids. Germline CDR1 reads SGHDN; CDR2 reads FVKESK. The ends lost 6 bases at V and 0 bases at J; junction bases unmatched: 5. Here the CDR3 DNA reads TGTGCCAGCAGTCCCTGGACTAGCGGGACGAACACCGGGGAGCTGTTTTTT. Protein sequence: CASSPWTSGTNTGELFF.

The V gene is TRBV19, the J gene TRBJ1-3, with 7 bases lining up with TRBD1. The CDR3 extends over 14 amino acids. Germline V gene data show CDR1 as LNHDA and CDR2 as SQIVND (reference sequence). The V gene end was trimmed by 5 bases and the J gene end by 0 bases; junction bases not matched to a gene: 1. CDR3 bases: TGTGCCAGTAGTTCAGGGGGCTCTGGAAACACCATATATTTT. Translated: CASSSGGSGNTIYF. Full variable domain (outside the CDR3, taken from reference TRBV19 and TRBJ1-3): DGGITQSPKYLFRKEGQNVTLSCEQNLNHDAMYWYRQDPGQGLRLIYYSQIVNDFQKGDIAEGYSVSREKKESFPLTVTSAQKNPTAFYLCASSSGGSGNTIYFGEGSWLTVV.

This clone occurred a few times. CDR3 DNA sequence: TGTGCCAGCAGCGTAGACGGGAGGGGGATGGGTAAGGGAGGCTACACCTTC. It codes for CASSVDGRGMGKGGYTF. The chain carries TRBV9 and TRBJ1-2; weak D call: TRBD1 (6 bases). CDR3 length equals 17 residues. Trimming cost V 0 bases and J 8 bases, with 23 bases left between them. Looked up from germline, CDR1 is SGDLS and CDR2 is YYNGEE.

The rearrangement uses TRBV7-9 and TRBJ1-4; 7 positions match TRBD1. CDR1 and CDR2 (germline): SEHNR, FQNEAQ (reference sequence). J was trimmed by 7 bases and V by 5 bases; bases with no gene match: 4. This CDR3 spans 13 amino acids. CDR3 bases: TGTGCCAGCAGCCCTACAGGGGCTGAAAAACTGTTTTTT. This sequence encodes CASSPTGAEKLFF.

This clone has only a few counts. The gene calls are TRBV3-1 (or the pseudogene TRBV3-2) and TRBJ1-1; unclear D gene. Deletions cut 3 bases from V and 1 base from J, with 9 bases between. Looked up from germline, CDR1 is LGHDT and CDR2 is YNNKEL (reference sequence). The CDR3 is 14 amino acids. The CDR3 spells CASSQGPGNTEAFF. In DNA, the CDR3 is TGTGCCAGCAGCCAGGGTCCGGGGAACACTGAAGCTTTCTTT.

V gene TRBV7-3 combines with J gene TRBJ1-2, with D possibly TRBD1 on 6 matching bases. Looked up from germline, CDR1 is SGHTA and CDR2 is FQGTGA. Trimming took off 4 bases at V and 7 bases at J, with 19 bases between the two ends. The CDR3 covers 15 residues. CDR3 DNA sequence: TGTGCCAGCAGCTCCACCGGGTACAGGGCTGGTGGCTACACCTTC. Protein product: CASSSTGYRAGGYTF.

The V call is TRBV3-1 (or the pseudogene TRBV3-2), the J call TRBJ1-1, with D perhaps TRBD1 (5 bases). The CDR3 is 14 amino acids. Germline lookup yields CDR1 LGHDT and CDR2 YNNKEL (reference sequence). Trimming left V 4 bases short and J 4 bases short, with 13 bases between. The CDR3 reads CASSLSGGVTEAFF. The CDR3 nucleotides are TGTGCCAGCAGCCTTAGCGGGGGAGTCACTGAAGCTTTCTTT.

The chain carries TRBV6-1 and TRBJ1-4; maybe TRBD1 (6 bases). This CDR3 contains 17 residues. Germline values: CDR1 MNHNS, CDR2 SASEGT. Trimming took 0 bases from V and 3 from J, leaving 14 bases between them. The CDR3 sequence is CASSEARGGRSNEKLFF. In nucleotides, the CDR3 is TGTGCCAGCAGTGAAGCGAGGGGGGGGAGATCTAATGAAAAACTGTTTTTT.

The chain recombines TRBV27 with TRBJ2-7, with TRBD1 matching over 9 bases. This CDR3 spans 16 amino acids. The J segment lost 2 bases and the V segment lost 8 bases, leaving 13 bases of the junction unmatched. Germline V CDR1 and CDR2: MNHEY, SMNVEV (reference sequence). Here the CDR3 reads CASPGAQDRGTYEQYF. Written as DNA, the CDR3 is TGTGCCAGCCCTGGCGCACAGGACAGGGGTACCTACGAGCAGTACTTC.

V gene TRBV6-5 combines with J gene TRBJ2-1; weak D call: TRBD2 (6 bases). The germline CDR1 and CDR2 sequences are MNHEY and SVGAGI. V was shortened by 10 bases and J by 2 bases, with 9 bases between the two germline ends. The CDR3 totals 12 residues. The CDR3 here is CANGGPYNEQFF. For the CDR3, the DNA is TGTGCCAACGGGGGACCCTACAATGAGCAGTTCTTC.

The V gene is TRBV9, the J gene TRBJ2-3, with D perhaps matching TRBD2 (5 bases). Germline-derived CDR1 and CDR2 are SGDLS and YYNGEE. This CDR3 has 16 residues. V was cut by 0 bases and J by 2 bases, with 13 bases left in between. CDR3: CASSVGSSQVTDTQYF. In DNA, the CDR3 is TGTGCCAGCAGCGTAGGGTCTAGCCAGGTCACAGATACGCAGTATTTT.